This is a list of T cell receptor beta chains from one sample in a study of identifying expanded T cells in peripheral blood. Generated by immunoSEQ multiplex PCR, the TCRdb table keeps only in-frame clones and is missing some. The sample lists about 91,000 clones, around 88% occurring once. The specimen sequenced was blood. These receptors all come from a person aged 18 to 75 in good health. The CDR3 runs from the conserved cysteine through the conserved F or W. A D gene is named only where the DNA matches it firmly. Expanded clones are given a class, and other clones once, few, many or no size at all.

cdr3_nt	cdr3_aa	clone_size	v_call	j_call	d_call
TGTGCCAGCAGCACACAGCGGAACACTGAAGCTTTCTTT	CASSTQRNTEAFF	.	TRBV7-3	TRBJ1-1	.
TGCGCCAGCAGCTTGAATCCCGGGACTAGCGGGACGTACGAGCAGTACTTC	CASSLNPGTSGTYEQYF	.	TRBV4-3	TRBJ2-7	TRBD2
TGTGCCAGCTCATTAGGGGGGTCACCCCTCCACTTT	CASSLGGSPLHF	.	TRBV6-5	TRBJ1-6	.
TGTGCCAGCACCCCTGGGCCCTCCGGAAAAGCTTTCTTT	CASTPGPSGKAFF	.	TRBV28	TRBJ1-1	.
TGTGCCAGCAGCTTAACGTTAACAGAGTACAATGAGCAGTTCTTC	CASSLTLTEYNEQFF	.	TRBV7-3	TRBJ2-1	.
TGTGCCAGCAGCTTAGCTTTGTCCGCCACCGGGGAGCTGTTTTTT	CASSLALSATGELFF	.	TRBV7-3	TRBJ2-2	.
TGCGCCAGCAGCTTAGAATCGGGCGGGTTTTACGAGCAGTACTTC	CASSLESGGFYEQYF	many	TRBV5-1	TRBJ2-7	.
TGTGCCAGCAGTTCGGGACTAGCCTTTCCACAGTTCTTC	CASSSGLAFPQFF	.	TRBV6-5	TRBJ2-1	TRBD2
TGTGCCAGCAGCCGACCCAGGGGGTACACTGAAGCTTTCTTT	CASSRPRGYTEAFF	once	TRBV4-2	TRBJ1-1	TRBD1
TGCGCCAGCAGCTTTTCCGGGACAGGAATTGGAGAGACCCAGTACTTC	CASSFSGTGIGETQYF	.	TRBV5-1	TRBJ2-5	TRBD1
TGTGCCAGCAGCCAAGATCGAGAAGGGGGGTATCAGCCCCAGCATTTT	CASSQDREGGYQPQHF	medium-sized	TRBV4-2	TRBJ1-5	.
TGTGCCAGCAGTTACGCCACTAGGAACGAGCAGTACTTC	CASSYATRNEQYF	few	TRBV6-6	TRBJ2-7	.
TGTGCCAGCAGCAGGGGGGCGAAGGAAGAGACCCAGTACTTC	CASSRGAKEETQYF	.	TRBV5-4	TRBJ2-5	.
TGTGCCAGTAGTATAGGCGGGCCAGAAGGGGACGAGCAGTACTTC	CASSIGGPEGDEQYF	.	TRBV19	TRBJ2-7	.
TGTGCCAGCAGTCTAGACAGGTCCTACGAGCAGTACTTC	CASSLDRSYEQYF	many	TRBV2	TRBJ2-7	.
TGTGCCAGCAGCTTACCCAACGGGACTCCGAACACTGAAGCTTTCTTT	CASSLPNGTPNTEAFF	.	TRBV11-2	TRBJ1-1	.
TGTGCCAGCAGTGAGGACGGGAACTATAATTCACCCCTCCACTTT	CASSEDGNYNSPLHF	.	TRBV6-4	TRBJ1-6	.
TGCAGCGTTGATGTACTGCCCCAAGAGACCCAGTACTTC	CSVDVLPQETQYF	.	TRBV29-1	TRBJ2-5	.
TGCGCCAGCAGCCAAGAAAGGACAGTTAATCATCAGCCCCAGCATTTT	CASSQERTVNHQPQHF	.	TRBV4-1	TRBJ1-5	.
TGTGCCAGCAGTCACAGGGAGAGAGATACGCAGTATTTT	CASSHRERDTQYF	.	TRBV27	TRBJ2-3	.